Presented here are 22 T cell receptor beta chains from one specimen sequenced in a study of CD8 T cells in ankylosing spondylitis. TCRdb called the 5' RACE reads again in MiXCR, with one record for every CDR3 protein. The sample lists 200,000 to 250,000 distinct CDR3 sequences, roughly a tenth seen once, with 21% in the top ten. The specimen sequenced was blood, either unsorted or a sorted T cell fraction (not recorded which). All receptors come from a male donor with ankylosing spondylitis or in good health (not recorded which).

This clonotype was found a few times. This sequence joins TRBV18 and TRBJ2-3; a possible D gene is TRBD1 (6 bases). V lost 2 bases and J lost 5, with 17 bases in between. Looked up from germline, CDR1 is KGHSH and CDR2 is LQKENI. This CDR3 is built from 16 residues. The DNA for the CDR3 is TGTGCCAGCTCACCAACTTTTCCTCCAGGGGAAGATACGCAGTATTTT. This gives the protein CASSPTFPPGEDTQYF.

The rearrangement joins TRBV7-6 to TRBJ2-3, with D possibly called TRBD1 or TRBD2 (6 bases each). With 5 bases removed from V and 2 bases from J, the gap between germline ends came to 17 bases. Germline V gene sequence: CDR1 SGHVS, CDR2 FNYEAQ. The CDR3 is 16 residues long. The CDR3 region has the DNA TGTGCCAGCAGCCAGATAGGGGGGATTAACACAGATACGCAGTATTTT. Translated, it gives CASSQIGGINTDTQYF.

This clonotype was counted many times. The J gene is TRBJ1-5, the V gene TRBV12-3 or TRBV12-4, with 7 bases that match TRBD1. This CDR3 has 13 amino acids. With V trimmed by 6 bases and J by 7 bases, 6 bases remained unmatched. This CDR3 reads CASRPGTVQPQHF. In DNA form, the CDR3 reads TGTGCCAGCAGACCCGGGACAGTCCAGCCCCAGCATTTT.

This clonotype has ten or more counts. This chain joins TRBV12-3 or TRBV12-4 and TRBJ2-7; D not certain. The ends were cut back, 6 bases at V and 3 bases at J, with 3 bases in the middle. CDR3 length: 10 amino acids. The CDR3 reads CASRGYEQYF. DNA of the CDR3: TGTGCCAGCAGGGGCTACGAGCAGTACTTC.

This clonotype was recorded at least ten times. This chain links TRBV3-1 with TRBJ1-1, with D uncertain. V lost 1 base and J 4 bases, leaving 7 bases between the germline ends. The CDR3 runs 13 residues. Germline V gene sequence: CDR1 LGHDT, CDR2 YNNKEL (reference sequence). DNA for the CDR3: TGTGCCAGCAGCCAAGGTCCCAGCACTGAAGCTTTCTTT. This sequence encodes CASSQGPSTEAFF. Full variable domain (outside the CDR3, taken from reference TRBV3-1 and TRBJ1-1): DTAVSQTPKYLVTQMGNDKSIKCEQNLGHDTMYWYKQDSKKFLKIMFSYNNKELIINETVPNRFSPKSPDKAHLNLHINSLELGDSAVYFCASSQGPSTEAFFGQGTRLTVV.

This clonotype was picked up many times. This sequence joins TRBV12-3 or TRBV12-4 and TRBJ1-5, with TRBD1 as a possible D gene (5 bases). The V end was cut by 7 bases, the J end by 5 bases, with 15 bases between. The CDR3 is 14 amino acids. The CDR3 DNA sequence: TGTGCCAGCACCCTCCGGGGGGGAGATCAGCCCCAGCATTTT. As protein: CASTLRGGDQPQHF.

Written as DNA, the CDR3 is TGTGCCAGCAACAGACAGGGTACCTACAATGAGCAGTTCTTC. Translation gives CASNRQGTYNEQFF. This chain connects TRBV9 to TRBJ2-1; the match to TRBD1 covers 7 bases. Germline loops: CDR1 SGDLS, CDR2 YYNGEE. CDR3 size: 14 residues. The V segment lost 6 bases and the J segment 2 bases; nucleotides outside the gene matches: 5.

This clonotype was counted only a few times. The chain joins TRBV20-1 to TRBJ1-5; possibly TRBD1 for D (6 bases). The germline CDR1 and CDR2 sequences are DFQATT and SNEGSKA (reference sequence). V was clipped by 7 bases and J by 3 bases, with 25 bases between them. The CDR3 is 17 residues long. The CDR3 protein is CSVGIRQWGLNNQPQHF. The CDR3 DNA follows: TGCAGTGTAGGGATAAGACAATGGGGGCTTAACAATCAGCCCCAGCATTTT.

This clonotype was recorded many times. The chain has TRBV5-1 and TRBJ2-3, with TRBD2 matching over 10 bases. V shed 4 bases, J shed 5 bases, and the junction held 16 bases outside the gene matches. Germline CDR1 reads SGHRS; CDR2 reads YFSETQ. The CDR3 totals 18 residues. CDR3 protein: CASSLASTAGGLKDTQYF. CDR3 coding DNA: TGCGCCAGCAGCCTCGCCTCTACAGCGGGGGGGCTGAAAGATACGCAGTATTTT.

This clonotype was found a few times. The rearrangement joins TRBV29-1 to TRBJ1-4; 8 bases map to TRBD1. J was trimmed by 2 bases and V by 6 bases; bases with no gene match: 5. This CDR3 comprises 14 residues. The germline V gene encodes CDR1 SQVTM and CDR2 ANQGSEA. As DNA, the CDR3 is TGCAGCGTCCGATGGACAGGGACTAATGAAAAACTGTTTTTT. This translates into CSVRWTGTNEKLFF.

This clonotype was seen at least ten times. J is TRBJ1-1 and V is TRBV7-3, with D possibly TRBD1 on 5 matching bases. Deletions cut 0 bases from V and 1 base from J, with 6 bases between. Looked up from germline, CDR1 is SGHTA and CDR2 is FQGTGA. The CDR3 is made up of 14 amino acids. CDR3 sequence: CASSLTGQNTEAFF. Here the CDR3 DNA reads TGTGCCAGCAGCTTAACCGGACAGAACACTGAAGCTTTCTTT.

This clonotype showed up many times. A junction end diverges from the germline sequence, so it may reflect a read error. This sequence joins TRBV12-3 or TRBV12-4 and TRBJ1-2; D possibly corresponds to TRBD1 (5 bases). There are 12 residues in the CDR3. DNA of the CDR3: TGTGCCAGCAGTTTAGGTCTCAGGGAGGTTGATTTC. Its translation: CASSLGLREVDF.

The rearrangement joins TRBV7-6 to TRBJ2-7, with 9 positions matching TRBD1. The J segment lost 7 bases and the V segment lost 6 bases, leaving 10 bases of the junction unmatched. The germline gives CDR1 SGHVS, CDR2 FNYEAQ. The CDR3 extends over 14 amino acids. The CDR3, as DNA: TGTGCCAGCAGTTCCGGGACAGGGAGCTGGGAGCAGTACTTC. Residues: CASSSGTGSWEQYF.

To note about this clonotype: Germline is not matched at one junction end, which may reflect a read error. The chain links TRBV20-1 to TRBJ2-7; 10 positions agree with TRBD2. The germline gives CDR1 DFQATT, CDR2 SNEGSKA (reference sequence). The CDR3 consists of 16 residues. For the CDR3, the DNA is TGCTGTGCTAGAGCCCGGACTAGCGGCCACTCCTACGAGCAGTACTTC. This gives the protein CCARARTSGHSYEQYF.

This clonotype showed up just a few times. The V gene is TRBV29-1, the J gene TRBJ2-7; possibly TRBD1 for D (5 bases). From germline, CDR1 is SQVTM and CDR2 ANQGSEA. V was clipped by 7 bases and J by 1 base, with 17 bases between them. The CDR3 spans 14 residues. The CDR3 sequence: CSASQGIDSYEQYF. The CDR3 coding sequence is TGCAGCGCCTCGCAGGGTATCGATTCCTACGAGCAGTACTTC.

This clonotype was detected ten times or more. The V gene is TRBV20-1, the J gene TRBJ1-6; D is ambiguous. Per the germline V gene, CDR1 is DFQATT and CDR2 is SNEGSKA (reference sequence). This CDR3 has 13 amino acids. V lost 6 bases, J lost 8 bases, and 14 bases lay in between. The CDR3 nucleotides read TGCAGTGCGCCGCATGGAATTTATTCACCCCTCCACTTT. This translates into CSAPHGIYSPLHF.

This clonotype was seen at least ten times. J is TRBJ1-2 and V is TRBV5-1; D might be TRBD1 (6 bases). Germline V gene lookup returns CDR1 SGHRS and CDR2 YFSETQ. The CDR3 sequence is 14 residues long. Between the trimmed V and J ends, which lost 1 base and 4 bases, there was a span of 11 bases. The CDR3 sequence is CASSLSQGTYGYTF. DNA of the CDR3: TGCGCCAGCAGCTTGTCCCAGGGGACCTATGGCTACACCTTC.

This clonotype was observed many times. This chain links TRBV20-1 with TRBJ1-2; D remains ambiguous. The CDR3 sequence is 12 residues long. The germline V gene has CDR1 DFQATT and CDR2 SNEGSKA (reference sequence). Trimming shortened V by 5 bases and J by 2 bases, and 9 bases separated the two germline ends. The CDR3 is CSAYDTNYGYTF. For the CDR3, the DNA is TGCAGTGCTTATGACACAAACTATGGCTACACCTTC.

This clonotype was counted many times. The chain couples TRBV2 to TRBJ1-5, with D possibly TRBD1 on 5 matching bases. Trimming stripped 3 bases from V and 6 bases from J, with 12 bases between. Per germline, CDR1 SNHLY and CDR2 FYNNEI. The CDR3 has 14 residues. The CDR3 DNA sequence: TGTGCCAGCAGTGAGACACAGGCCGGTCAGCCCCAGCATTTT. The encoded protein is CASSETQAGQPQHF. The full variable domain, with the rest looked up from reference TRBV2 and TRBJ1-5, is EPEVTQTPSHQVTQMGQEVILRCVPISNHLYFYWYRQILGQKVEFLVSFYNNEISEKSEIFDDQFSVERPDGSNFTLKIRSTKLEDSAMYFCASSETQAGQPQHFGDGTRLSIL.

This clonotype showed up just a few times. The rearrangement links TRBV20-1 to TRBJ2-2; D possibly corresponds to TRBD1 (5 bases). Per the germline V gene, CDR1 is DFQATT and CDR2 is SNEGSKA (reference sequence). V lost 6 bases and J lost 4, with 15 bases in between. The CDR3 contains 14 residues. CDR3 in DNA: TGCAGTGCAAAGGGGATTAGTGGCACCGGGGAGCTGTTTTTT. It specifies CSAKGISGTGELFF.

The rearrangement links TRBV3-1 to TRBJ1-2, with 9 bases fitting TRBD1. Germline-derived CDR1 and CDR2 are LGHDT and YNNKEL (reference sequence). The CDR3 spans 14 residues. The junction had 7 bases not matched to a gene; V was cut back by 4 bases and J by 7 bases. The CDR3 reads CASSPWDRAPGYTF. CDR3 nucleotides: TGTGCCAGCAGCCCTTGGGACAGGGCCCCTGGCTACACCTTC.

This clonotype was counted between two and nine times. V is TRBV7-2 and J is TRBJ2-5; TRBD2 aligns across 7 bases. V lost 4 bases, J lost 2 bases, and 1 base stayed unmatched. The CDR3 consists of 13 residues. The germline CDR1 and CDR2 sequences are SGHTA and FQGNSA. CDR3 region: CASSWGGQETQYF. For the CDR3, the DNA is TGTGCCAGCAGCTGGGGGGGACAAGAGACCCAGTACTTC.